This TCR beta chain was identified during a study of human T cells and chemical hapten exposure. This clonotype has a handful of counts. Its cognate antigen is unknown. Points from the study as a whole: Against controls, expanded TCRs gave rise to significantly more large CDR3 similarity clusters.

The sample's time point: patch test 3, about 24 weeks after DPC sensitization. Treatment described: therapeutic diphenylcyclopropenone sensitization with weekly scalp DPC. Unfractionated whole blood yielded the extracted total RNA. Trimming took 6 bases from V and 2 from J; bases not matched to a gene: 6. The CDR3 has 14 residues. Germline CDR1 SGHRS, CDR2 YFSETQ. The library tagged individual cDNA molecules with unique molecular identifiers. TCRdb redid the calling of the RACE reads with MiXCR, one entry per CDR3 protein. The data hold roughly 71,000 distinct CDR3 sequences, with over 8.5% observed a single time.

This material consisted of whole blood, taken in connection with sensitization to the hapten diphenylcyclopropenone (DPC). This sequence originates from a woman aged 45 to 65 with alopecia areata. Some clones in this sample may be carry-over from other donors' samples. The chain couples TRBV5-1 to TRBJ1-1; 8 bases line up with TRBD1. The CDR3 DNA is TGCGCCAGCAAGCCGACAGGGGCCAACACTGAAGCTTTCTTT. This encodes CASKPTGANTEAFF.